Following are 16 T cell receptor beta chains from one sample sequenced in a study of control samples from healthy donors and cancer patients. The method was immunoSEQ multiplex PCR; TCRdb's version includes in-frame clones alone and lacks a portion of them. This sample has 150,000 to 160,000 clones, with more than 85% found just once. The sequenced sample consisted of blood. These receptors originate from a man in his forties or fifties in good health.

The genes are TRBV19 and TRBJ1-5, with D perhaps matching TRBD1 (5 bases). The V end lost 2 bases, the J end lost 5 bases, and 7 bases lay between the germline ends. The CDR3 runs 13 residues. Germline V gene data show CDR1 as LNHDA and CDR2 as SQIVND (reference sequence). The CDR3: CASSIRGYQPQHF. In nucleotides, the CDR3 is TGTGCCAGTAGTATAAGGGGTTATCAGCCCCAGCATTTT.

V is TRBV6-1 and J is TRBJ2-7; a possible D gene is TRBD2 (9 bases). The V gene lost 2 bases and the J gene lost 2 bases, with 22 bases spanning the gap. Looked up from germline, CDR1 is MNHNS and CDR2 is SASEGT. This CDR3 comprises 18 residues. CDR3: CASSERGASGTGTYEQYF. The CDR3 DNA sequence: TGTGCCAGCAGTGAACGAGGGGCTAGCGGGACAGGCACCTACGAGCAGTACTTC.

This rearrangement joins TRBV5-1 to TRBJ2-3; D uncertain. The CDR3 spans 14 residues. V lost 1 base and J lost 1, with 7 bases in between. Germline V lookup: CDR1 SGHRS, CDR2 YFSETQ. The CDR3 bases are TGCGCCAGCAGCTTGAATCTTGGCACAGATACGCAGTATTTT. Amino acids: CASSLNLGTDTQYF. Combining the CDR3 with reference TRBV5-1 and TRBJ2-3 gives the whole variable domain KAGVTQTPRYLIKTRGQQVTLSCSPISGHRSVSWYQQTPGQGLQFLFEYFSETQRNKGNFPGRFSGRQFSNSRSEMNVSTLELGDSALYLCASSLNLGTDTQYFGPGTRLTVL.

The CDR3 DNA follows: TGTGCCAGCAGCACCAGAGACACCGGGGAGCTGTTTTTT. It specifies CASSTRDTGELFF. This chain links TRBV5-5 with TRBJ2-2; unclear D gene. This CDR3 spans 13 amino acids. Per the germline V gene, CDR1 is SGHKS and CDR2 is YYEKEE (reference sequence). Deletions cut 4 bases from V and 3 bases from J, with 7 bases between.

This clone was observed at least ten times. DNA of the CDR3: TGTGCCAGCAGTTCCCTTGGACAGAGCAGAAATTCACCCCTCCACTTT. This translates into CASSSLGQSRNSPLHF. This sequence joins TRBV28 and TRBJ1-6; D possibly corresponds to TRBD1 (6 bases). Germline V gene sequence: CDR1 MDHEN, CDR2 SYDVKM. The CDR3 extends over 16 amino acids. V lost 4 bases and J lost 7, with 17 bases in between.

The gene calls are TRBV29-1 and TRBJ2-2; the D gene is possibly TRBD2 (5 bases). Germline lookup yields CDR1 SQVTM and CDR2 ANQGSEA. Trimming took off 4 bases at V and 5 bases at J, with 14 bases between the two ends. The CDR3 sequence is 14 residues long. DNA of the CDR3: TGCAGCGTTGGAGCTAGCTCTAAGACCGGGGAGCTGTTTTTT. Translating it yields CSVGASSKTGELFF.

The chain employs TRBV29-1 and TRBJ2-1; 10 nucleotides align to TRBD2. The CDR3 is 12 amino acids. The V segment lost 7 bases and the J segment 5 bases; nucleotides outside the gene matches: 2. Germline V gene lookup returns CDR1 SQVTM and CDR2 ANQGSEA. Written as DNA, the CDR3 is TGCAGCGGGACTAGCGGAAACAATGAGCAGTTCTTC. Protein product: CSGTSGNNEQFF.

V is TRBV27 and J is TRBJ1-2; no reliable D call. Trimming pared 5 bases from V and 7 bases from J, leaving 14 bases between. Germline V lookup: CDR1 MNHEY, CDR2 SMNVEV (reference sequence). The CDR3 contains 13 residues. The CDR3 is CASSPGPQAGYTF. CDR3 nucleotides: TGTGCCAGCAGTCCGGGTCCTCAGGCTGGCTACACCTTC.

The chain uses TRBV5-4 and TRBJ1-5, with D unclear. Germline V CDR1 and CDR2: SGHNT, YYREEE (reference sequence). The CDR3 covers 12 residues. Trimming cost V 0 bases and J 6 bases, with 4 bases left between them. CDR3 bases: TGTGCCAGCAGCTTGGCTGGTCAGCCCCAGCATTTT. Translated, it gives CASSLAGQPQHF.

The genes are TRBV7-2 and TRBJ2-1; TRBD2 matches at 10 bases. The V gene end was trimmed by 5 bases and the J gene end by 2 bases; junction bases not matched to a gene: 9. CDR1 SGHTA and CDR2 FQGNSA come from the germline V gene. This CDR3 is built from 17 residues. The chain's CDR3 is CASSMTSGPRPYNEQFF. CDR3 nucleotides: TGTGCCAGCAGCATGACTAGCGGGCCCCGACCCTACAATGAGCAGTTCTTC.

This clone was detected only once. V and J are TRBV7-9 and TRBJ1-5, with D possibly being TRBD1 (5 bases). Between the trimmed V and J ends, which lost 2 bases and 7 bases, there was a span of 15 bases. Germline CDR1 SEHNR, CDR2 FQNEAQ (reference sequence). The CDR3 consists of 15 residues. CDR3 DNA sequence: TGTGCCAGCAGCTTACTTGACAGAGTATGGCAGCCCCAGCATTTT. Its protein is CASSLLDRVWQPQHF.

In DNA, the CDR3 is TGTGCCAGCAAAAAGACTAGCGGGAGTTATAATGAGCAGTTCTTC. This sequence encodes CASKKTSGSYNEQFF. J is TRBJ2-1 and V is TRBV28, with 12 bases that match TRBD2. V dropped 7 bases and J dropped 7; count of bases not matched to a gene: 8. CDR1 and CDR2 from the germline V gene are MDHEN and SYDVKM. There are 15 residues in the CDR3.

This chain links TRBV7-9 with TRBJ2-5; D is uncertain. CDR3 length equals 12 residues. Germline V CDR1 and CDR2: SEHNR, FQNEAQ (reference sequence). Between the trimmed V and J ends, which lost 4 bases and 5 bases, there was a span of 8 bases. The CDR3 nucleotides are TGTGCCAGCAGCTCGTTAGGGGAGACCCAGTACTTC. Protein product: CASSSLGETQYF. Full variable domain (rest looked up from reference TRBV7-9 and TRBJ2-5): DTGVSQNPRHKITKRGQNVTFRCDPISEHNRLYWYRQTLGQGPEFLTYFQNEAQLEKSRLLSDRFSAERPKGSFSTLEIQRTEQGDSAMYLCASSSLGETQYFGPGTRLLVL.

The chain uses TRBV25-1 and TRBJ2-3, with no clear D. Trimming removed 3 bases from V and 0 bases from J, with 16 bases in between. Looked up from germline, CDR1 is MGHDK and CDR2 is SYGVNS. This CDR3 spans 17 amino acids. DNA for the CDR3: TGTGCCAGCAGTGAGATCGCTTACCGCCCTAGCACAGATACGCAGTATTTT. It encodes CASSEIAYRPSTDTQYF.

Regarding this clone: This sample also contains other DNA sequences that code for the same CDR3. For the CDR3, the DNA is TGTGCCAGCTCGCCCGGGACAGCCTCCTACGAGCAGTACTTC. It is translated as CASSPGTASYEQYF. J is TRBJ2-7 and V is TRBV18; TRBD1 matches 7 bases. CDR3 length: 14 residues. With 6 bases clipped from V and 0 bases from J, the junction kept 5 bases outside the gene matches. The germline V gene has CDR1 KGHSH and CDR2 LQKENI. Supplemented by reference TRBV18 and TRBJ2-7, the full variable domain reads NAGVMQNPRHLVRRRGQEARLRCSPMKGHSHVYWYRQLPEEGLKFMVYLQKENIIDESGMPKERFSAEFPKEGPSILRIQQVVRGDSAAYFCASSPGTASYEQYFGPGTRLTVT.

The chain combines TRBV18 with TRBJ2-5; D possibly corresponds to TRBD1 (6 bases). Trimming left V 3 bases short and J 2 bases short, with 16 bases between. The CDR3 runs 16 residues. In germline, CDR1 is KGHSH, CDR2 LQKENI. The CDR3 protein is CASSPLQGGSQETQYF. The CDR3 nucleotides read TGTGCCAGCTCACCCCTACAGGGTGGGAGTCAAGAGACCCAGTACTTC.